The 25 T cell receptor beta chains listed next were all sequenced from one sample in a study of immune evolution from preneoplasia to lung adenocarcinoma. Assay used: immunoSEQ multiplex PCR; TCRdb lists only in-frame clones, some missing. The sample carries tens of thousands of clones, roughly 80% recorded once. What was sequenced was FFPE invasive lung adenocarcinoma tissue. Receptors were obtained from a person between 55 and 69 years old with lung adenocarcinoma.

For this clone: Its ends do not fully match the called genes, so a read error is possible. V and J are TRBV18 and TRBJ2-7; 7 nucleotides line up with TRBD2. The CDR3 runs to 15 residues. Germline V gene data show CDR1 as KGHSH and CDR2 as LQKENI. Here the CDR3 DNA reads TGTGCCAGCTCGCCCAGGGAGGGTAACTCCTACGGGCAGTACTTC. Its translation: CASSPREGNSYGQYF.

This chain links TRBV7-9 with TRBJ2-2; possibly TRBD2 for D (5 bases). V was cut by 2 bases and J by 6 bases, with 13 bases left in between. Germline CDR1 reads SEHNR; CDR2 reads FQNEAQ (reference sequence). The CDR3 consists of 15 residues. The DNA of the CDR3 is TGTGCCAGCAGCTTACTAGGTAGCGTGGCCGGGGAGCTGTTTTTT. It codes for CASSLLGSVAGELFF.

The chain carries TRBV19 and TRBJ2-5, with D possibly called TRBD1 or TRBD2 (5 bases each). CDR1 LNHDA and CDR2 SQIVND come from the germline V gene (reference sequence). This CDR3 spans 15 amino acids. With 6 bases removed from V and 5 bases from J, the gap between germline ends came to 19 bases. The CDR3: CASSNRGQGEETQYF. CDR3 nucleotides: TGTGCCAGTAGCAACCGGGGCCAAGGCGAGGAGACCCAGTACTTC.

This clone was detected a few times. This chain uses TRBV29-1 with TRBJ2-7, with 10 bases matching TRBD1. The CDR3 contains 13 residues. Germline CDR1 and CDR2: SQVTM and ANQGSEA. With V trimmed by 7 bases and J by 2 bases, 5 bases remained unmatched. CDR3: CSARTGGTYEQYF. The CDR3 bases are TGCAGCGCTCGGACAGGGGGTACCTACGAGCAGTACTTC.

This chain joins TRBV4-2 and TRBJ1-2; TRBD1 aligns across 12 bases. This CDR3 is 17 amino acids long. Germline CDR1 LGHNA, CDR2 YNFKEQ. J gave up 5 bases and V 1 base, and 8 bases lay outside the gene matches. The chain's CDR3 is CASSQGQGQGAEYGYTF. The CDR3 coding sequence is TGTGCCAGCAGCCAAGGGCAGGGACAGGGGGCAGAGTATGGCTACACCTTC.

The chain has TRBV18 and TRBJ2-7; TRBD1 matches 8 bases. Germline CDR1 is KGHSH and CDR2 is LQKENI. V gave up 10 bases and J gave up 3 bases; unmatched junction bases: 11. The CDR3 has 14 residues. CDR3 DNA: TGTGCCACCGGACAGGGAGGTCGGGGCTACGAGCAGTACTTC. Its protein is CATGQGGRGYEQYF.

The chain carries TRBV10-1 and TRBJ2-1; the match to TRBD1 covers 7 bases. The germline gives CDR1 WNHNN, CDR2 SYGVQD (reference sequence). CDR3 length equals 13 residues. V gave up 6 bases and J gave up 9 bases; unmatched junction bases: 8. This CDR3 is CASSRDRVGEQFF. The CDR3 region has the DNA TGCGCCAGCAGCCGAGACAGGGTCGGTGAGCAGTTCTTC.

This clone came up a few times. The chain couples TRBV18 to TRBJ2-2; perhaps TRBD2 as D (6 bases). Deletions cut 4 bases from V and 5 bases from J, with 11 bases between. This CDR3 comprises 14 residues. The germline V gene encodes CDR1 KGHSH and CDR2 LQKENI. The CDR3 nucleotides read TGTGCCAGCTCACGGGTAGCGGAAACCGGGGAGCTGTTTTTT. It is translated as CASSRVAETGELFF. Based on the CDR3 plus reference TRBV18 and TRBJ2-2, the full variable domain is NAGVMQNPRHLVRRRGQEARLRCSPMKGHSHVYWYRQLPEEGLKFMVYLQKENIIDESGMPKERFSAEFPKEGPSILRIQQVVRGDSAAYFCASSRVAETGELFFGEGSRLTVL.

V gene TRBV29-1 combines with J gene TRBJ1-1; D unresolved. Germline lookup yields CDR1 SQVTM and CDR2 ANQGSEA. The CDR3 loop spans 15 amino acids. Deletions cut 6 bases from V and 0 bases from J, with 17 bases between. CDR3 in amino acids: CSVDLQRRMNTEAFF. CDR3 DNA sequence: TGCAGCGTCGACCTGCAGAGAAGGATGAACACTGAAGCTTTCTTT.

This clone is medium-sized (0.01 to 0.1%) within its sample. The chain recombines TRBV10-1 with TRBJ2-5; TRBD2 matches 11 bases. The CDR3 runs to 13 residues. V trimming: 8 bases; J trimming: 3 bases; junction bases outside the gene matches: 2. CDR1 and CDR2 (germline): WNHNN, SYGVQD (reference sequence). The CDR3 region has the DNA TGCGCCAGCCCGACTAGCGGGAAAGAGACCCAGTACTTC. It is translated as CASPTSGKETQYF.

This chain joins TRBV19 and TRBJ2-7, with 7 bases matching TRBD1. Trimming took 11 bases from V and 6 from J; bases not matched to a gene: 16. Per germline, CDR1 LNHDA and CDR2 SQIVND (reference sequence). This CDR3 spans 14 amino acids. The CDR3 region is CAAPKVRQGGEQYF. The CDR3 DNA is TGTGCCGCACCGAAGGTGCGACAGGGCGGCGAGCAGTACTTC.

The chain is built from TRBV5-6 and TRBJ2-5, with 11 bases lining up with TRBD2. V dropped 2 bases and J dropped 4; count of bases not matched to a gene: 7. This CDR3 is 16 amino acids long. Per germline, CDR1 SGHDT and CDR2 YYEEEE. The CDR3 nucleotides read TGTGCCAGCAGCTTCGGGACTAGCGGAGTTAGAGAGACCCAGTACTTC. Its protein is CASSFGTSGVRETQYF.

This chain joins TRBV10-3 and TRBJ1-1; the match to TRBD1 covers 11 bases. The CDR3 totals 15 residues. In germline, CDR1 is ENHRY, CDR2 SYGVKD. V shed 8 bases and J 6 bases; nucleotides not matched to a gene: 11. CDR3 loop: CAIRGQGAYSSEAFF. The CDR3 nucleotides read TGTGCCATCCGCGGACAGGGGGCCTATTCTTCTGAAGCTTTCTTT.

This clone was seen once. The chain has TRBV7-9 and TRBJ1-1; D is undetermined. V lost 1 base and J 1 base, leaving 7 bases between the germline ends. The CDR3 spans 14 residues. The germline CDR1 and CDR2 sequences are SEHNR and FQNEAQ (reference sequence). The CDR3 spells CASSLGRENTEAFF. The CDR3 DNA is TGTGCCAGCAGCTTAGGACGGGAGAACACTGAAGCTTTCTTT.

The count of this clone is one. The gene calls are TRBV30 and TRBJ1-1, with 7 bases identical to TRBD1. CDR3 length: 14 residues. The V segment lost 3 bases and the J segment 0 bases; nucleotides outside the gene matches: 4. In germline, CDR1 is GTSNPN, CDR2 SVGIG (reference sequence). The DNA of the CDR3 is TGTGCCTGGAGCCTGACAGGGTTGAACACTGAAGCTTTCTTT. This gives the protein CAWSLTGLNTEAFF.

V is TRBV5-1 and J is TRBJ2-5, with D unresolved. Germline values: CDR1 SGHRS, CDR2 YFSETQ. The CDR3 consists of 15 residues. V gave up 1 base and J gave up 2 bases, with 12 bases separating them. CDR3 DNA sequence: TGCGCCAGCAGCTTGTTGAGCAGTGGACAAGAGACCCAGTACTTC. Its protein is CASSLLSSGQETQYF.

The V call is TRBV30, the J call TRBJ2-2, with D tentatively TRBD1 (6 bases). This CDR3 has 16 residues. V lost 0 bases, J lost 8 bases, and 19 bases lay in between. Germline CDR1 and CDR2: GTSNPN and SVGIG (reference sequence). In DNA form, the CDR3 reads TGTGCCTGGAGTGTACTTGGGGGCCCCAACGGGGGGGAGCTGTTTTTT. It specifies CAWSVLGGPNGGELFF.

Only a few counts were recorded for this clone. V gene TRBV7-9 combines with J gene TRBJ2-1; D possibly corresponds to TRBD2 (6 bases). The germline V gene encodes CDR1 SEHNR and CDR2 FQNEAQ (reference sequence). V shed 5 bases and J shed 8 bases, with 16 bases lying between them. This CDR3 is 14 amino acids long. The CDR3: CASSTGLPLYEQFF. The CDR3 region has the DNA TGTGCCAGCAGCACGGGACTGCCCCTCTATGAGCAGTTCTTC. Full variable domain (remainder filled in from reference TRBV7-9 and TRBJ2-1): DTGVSQNPRHKITKRGQNVTFRCDPISEHNRLYWYRQTLGQGPEFLTYFQNEAQLEKSRLLSDRFSAERPKGSFSTLEIQRTEQGDSAMYLCASSTGLPLYEQFFGPGTRLTVL.

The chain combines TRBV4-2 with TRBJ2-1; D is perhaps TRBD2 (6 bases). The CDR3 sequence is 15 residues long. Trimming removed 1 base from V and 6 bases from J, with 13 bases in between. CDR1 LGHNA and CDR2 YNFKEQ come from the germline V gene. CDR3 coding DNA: TGTGCCAGCAGCCAAGCCAGCGGGCCTACCAATGAGCAGTTCTTC. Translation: CASSQASGPTNEQFF.

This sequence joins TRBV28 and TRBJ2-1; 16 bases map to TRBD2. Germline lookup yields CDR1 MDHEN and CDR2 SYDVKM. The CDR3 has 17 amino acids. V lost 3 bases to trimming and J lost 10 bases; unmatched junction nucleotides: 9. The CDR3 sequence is CASSFPGTSGRVVEQFF. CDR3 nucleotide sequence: TGTGCCAGCAGTTTCCCCGGGACTAGCGGGAGGGTAGTGGAGCAGTTCTTC. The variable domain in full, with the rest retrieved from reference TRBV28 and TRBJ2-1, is DVKVTQSSRYLVKRTGEKVFLECVQDMDHENMFWYRQDPGLGLRLIYFSYDVKMKEKGDIPEGYSVSREKKERFSLILESASTNQTSMYLCASSFPGTSGRVVEQFFGPGTRLTVL.

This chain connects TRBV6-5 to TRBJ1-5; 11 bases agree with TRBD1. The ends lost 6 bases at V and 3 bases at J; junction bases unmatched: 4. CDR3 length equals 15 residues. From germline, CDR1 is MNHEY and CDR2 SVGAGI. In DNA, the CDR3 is TGTGCCAGCAGCCAGGACAGGGGGCACAATCAGCCCCAGCATTTT. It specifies CASSQDRGHNQPQHF.

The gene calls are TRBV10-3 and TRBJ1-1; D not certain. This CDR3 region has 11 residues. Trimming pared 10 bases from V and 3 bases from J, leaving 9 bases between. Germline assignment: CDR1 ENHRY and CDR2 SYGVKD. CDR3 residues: CATSGDTEAFF. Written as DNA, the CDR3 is TGTGCCACCTCCGGGGACACTGAAGCTTTCTTT.

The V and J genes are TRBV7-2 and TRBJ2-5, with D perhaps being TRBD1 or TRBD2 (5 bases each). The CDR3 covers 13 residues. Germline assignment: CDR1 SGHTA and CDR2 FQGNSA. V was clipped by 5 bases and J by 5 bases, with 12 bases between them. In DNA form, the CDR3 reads TGTGCCAGCAGCGTCGGGACCCTGGAGACCCAGTACTTC. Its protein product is CASSVGTLETQYF.

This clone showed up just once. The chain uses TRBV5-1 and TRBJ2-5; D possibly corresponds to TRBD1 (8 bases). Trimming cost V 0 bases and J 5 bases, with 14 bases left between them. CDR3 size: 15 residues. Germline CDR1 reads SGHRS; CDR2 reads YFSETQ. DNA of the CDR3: TGCGCCAGCAGCTTGGCGACAGGGGAGGGGGAGACCCAGTACTTC. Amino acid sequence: CASSLATGEGETQYF.

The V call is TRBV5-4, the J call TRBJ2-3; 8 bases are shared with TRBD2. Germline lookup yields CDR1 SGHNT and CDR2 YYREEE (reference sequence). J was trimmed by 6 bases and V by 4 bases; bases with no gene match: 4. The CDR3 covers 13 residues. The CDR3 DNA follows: TGTGCCAGCAGCGTCCGACTAGCGGATACGCAGTATTTT. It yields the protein CASSVRLADTQYF.